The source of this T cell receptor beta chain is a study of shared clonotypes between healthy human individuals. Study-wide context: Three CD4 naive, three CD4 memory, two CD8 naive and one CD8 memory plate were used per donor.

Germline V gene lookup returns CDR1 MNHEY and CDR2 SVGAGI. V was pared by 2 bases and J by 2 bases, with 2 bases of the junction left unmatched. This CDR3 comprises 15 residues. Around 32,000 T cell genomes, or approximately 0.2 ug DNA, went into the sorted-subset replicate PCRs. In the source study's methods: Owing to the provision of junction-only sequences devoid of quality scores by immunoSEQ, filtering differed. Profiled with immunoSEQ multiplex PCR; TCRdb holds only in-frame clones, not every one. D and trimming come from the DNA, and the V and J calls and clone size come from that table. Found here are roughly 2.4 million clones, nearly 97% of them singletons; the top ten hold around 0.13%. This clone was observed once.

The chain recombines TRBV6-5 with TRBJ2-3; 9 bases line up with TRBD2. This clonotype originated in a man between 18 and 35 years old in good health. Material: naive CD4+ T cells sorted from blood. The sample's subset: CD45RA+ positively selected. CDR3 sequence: CASSYAGLATDTQYF. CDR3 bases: TGTGCCAGCAGTTACGCGGGACTAGCCACAGATACGCAGTATTTT.